Each of the 29 T cell receptor beta chains below was sequenced from the same sample in a study of blood T cell repertoires in COVID-19. The protocol was immunoSEQ multiplex PCR, while the TCRdb copy is restricted to in-frame clones and leaves out a portion. The sample consists of about 400,000 clones, roughly 88% of them appearing once. Input material: PBMCs or T cells enriched from blood (not recorded which). Receptor source: a woman under 40 with acute COVID-19.

The chain links TRBV7-8 to TRBJ2-5, with D hard to call. This CDR3 spans 14 amino acids. CDR1 is SGHVS, CDR2 FQNEAQ, per germline. V was clipped by 2 bases and J by 1 base, with 8 bases between them. For the CDR3, the DNA is TGTGCCAGCAGCTTACTTGCAGGCCAAGAGACCCAGTACTTC. Amino acid sequence: CASSLLAGQETQYF.

The rearrangement links TRBV27 to TRBJ2-3; a possible D gene is TRBD1 (5 bases). Trimming pared 6 bases from V and 2 bases from J, leaving 15 bases between. In germline, CDR1 is MNHEY, CDR2 SMNVEV (reference sequence). This CDR3 region has 15 residues. The DNA of the CDR3 is TGTGCCAGCAGCAAGGGGTTACAGAACACAGATACGCAGTATTTT. Protein product: CASSKGLQNTDTQYF.

The chain has TRBV4-1 and TRBJ2-1; TRBD2 matches 8 bases. Germline V gene data show CDR1 as MGHRA and CDR2 as YSYEKL. CDR3 size: 15 residues. V lost 3 bases, J lost 9 bases, and 10 bases stayed unmatched. CDR3 protein: CASSHPGLDPGEQFF. The CDR3 nucleotides are TGCGCCAGCAGCCATCCGGGACTAGACCCCGGTGAGCAGTTCTTC.

This clone was seen once. This chain uses TRBV5-1 with TRBJ1-1, with TRBD1 identical over 7 bases. The CDR3 is 16 amino acids. The V gene's germline CDR1 is SGHRS and CDR2 YFSETQ. The V gene end was trimmed by 1 base and the J gene end by 2 bases; junction bases not matched to a gene: 8. Here the CDR3 DNA reads TGCGCCAGCAGCTTGAGGTTCCGGGACAGAAACACTGAAGCTTTCTTT. Residues: CASSLRFRDRNTEAFF.

The rearrangement uses TRBV7-8 and TRBJ2-7; D might be TRBD2 (6 bases). This CDR3 is 15 amino acids long. V lost 4 bases and J 2 bases, leaving 15 bases between the germline ends. Germline lookup yields CDR1 SGHVS and CDR2 FQNEAQ. The CDR3 sequence: CASSYGTGVAYEQYF. DNA for the CDR3: TGTGCCAGCAGCTACGGCACGGGGGTTGCCTACGAGCAGTACTTC.

The V and J genes are TRBV29-1 and TRBJ1-4; no reliable D call. Trimming removed 5 bases from V and 4 bases from J, with 8 bases in between. The CDR3 is 12 amino acids. The germline CDR1 and CDR2 sequences are SQVTM and ANQGSEA. CDR3 region: CSVRSFNEKLFF. CDR3 nucleotide sequence: TGCAGCGTTCGAAGCTTTAATGAAAAACTGTTTTTT.

The sample holds a few counts of this clone. The chain employs TRBV4-3 and TRBJ2-1; the match to TRBD2 covers 9 bases. The ends lost 0 bases at V and 8 bases at J; junction bases unmatched: 11. Germline loops: CDR1 LGHNA, CDR2 YSLEER. The CDR3 runs 17 residues. The CDR3 DNA reads as TGCGCCAGCAGCCAAGAGCCGGGGAGCGGGGGGACGGATGAGCAGTTCTTC. Amino acids: CASSQEPGSGGTDEQFF.

V usage is TRBV29-1 and J usage is TRBJ1-5; tentatively, D is TRBD1 (5 bases). This CDR3 has 14 residues. Germline V CDR1 and CDR2: SQVTM, ANQGSEA. The V and J ends lost 6 bases and 5 bases respectively, with 17 bases between them. The CDR3 sequence is CSVQFPGTDQPQHF. The CDR3 DNA is TGCAGCGTACAATTTCCGGGGACTGATCAGCCCCAGCATTTT.

The chain carries TRBV21-1 and TRBJ2-5; the D segment call TRBD2 is taken from the table without a DNA check. TRBV21-1 is noted as a pseudogene. The CDR3 contains 15 residues. This CDR3 reads CASSCSGGPRRTQYF. The CDR3 DNA sequence: TGTGCCAGCAGTTGTAGCGGGGGTCCCCGGCGGACCCAGTACTTC.

The DNA for the CDR3 is TGCGCCAGCAGCTTGGGACAGGGGTTTGAAGCTTTCTTT. Translated: CASSLGQGFEAFF. The chain has TRBV5-1 and TRBJ1-1, with 8 bases that match TRBD1. The CDR3 sequence is 13 residues long. Germline CDR1 and CDR2: SGHRS and YFSETQ. V was clipped by 0 bases and J by 7 bases; unmatched bases: 2.

J is TRBJ2-7 and V is TRBV5-1, with a weak D call TRBD1 (6 bases). This CDR3 is built from 15 residues. Germline V CDR1 and CDR2: SGHRS, YFSETQ. The V gene lost 4 bases and the J gene lost 5 bases, with 19 bases spanning the gap. The CDR3 coding sequence is TGCGCCAGCAGCACCAGATCGACAGGAGTAAACGAGCAGTACTTC. Protein: CASSTRSTGVNEQYF.

The genes are TRBV2 and TRBJ1-2; D is undetermined. The CDR3 has 12 residues. V was cut by 4 bases and J by 4 bases, with 7 bases left in between. Germline lookup yields CDR1 SNHLY and CDR2 FYNNEI. The CDR3 DNA sequence: TGTGCCAGCAGTGGAGGCCTCTATGGCTACACCTTC. Its protein is CASSGGLYGYTF.

V is TRBV6-4 and J is TRBJ2-3; tentative D call: TRBD1 (6 bases). Germline V lookup: CDR1 MRHNA, CDR2 SNTAGT. The CDR3 length is 15 residues. Trimming shortened V by 0 bases and J by 1 base, and 8 bases separated the two germline ends. In DNA, the CDR3 is TGTGCCAGCAGTGACTCGGGACATCGCACAGATACGCAGTATTTT. Amino acids: CASSDSGHRTDTQYF.

V gene TRBV7-2 combines with J gene TRBJ1-4, with D uncertain. The germline CDR1 and CDR2 sequences are SGHTA and FQGNSA. The length of the CDR3 is 15 residues. Trimming cost V 1 base and J 3 bases, with 9 bases left between them. CDR3 coding DNA: TGTGCCAGCAGCTTAGATTTGGGAGCTAATGAAAAACTGTTTTTT. Amino acids: CASSLDLGANEKLFF. Based on the CDR3 plus reference TRBV7-2 and TRBJ1-4, the full variable domain is GAGVSQSPSNKVTEKGKDVELRCDPISGHTALYWYRQSLGQGLEFLIYFQGNSAPDKSGLPSDRFSAERTGGSVSTLTIQRTQQEDSAVYLCASSLDLGANEKLFFGSGTQLSVL.

The chain has TRBV9 and TRBJ2-7; tentatively, D is TRBD2 (5 bases). V lost 1 base and J 0 bases, leaving 8 bases between the germline ends. Germline values: CDR1 SGDLS, CDR2 YYNGEE. The CDR3 is made up of 14 amino acids. This CDR3 is CASSVTAGSYEQYF. The CDR3 DNA is TGTGCCAGCAGCGTAACGGCGGGCTCCTACGAGCAGTACTTC.

V usage is TRBV4-1 and J usage is TRBJ2-7, with TRBD2 matching 11 bases. The junction had 8 bases not matched to a gene; V was cut back by 1 base and J by 3 bases. Per germline, CDR1 MGHRA and CDR2 YSYEKL. CDR3 size: 17 residues. CDR3 sequence reads: CASSQVPSGGTLYEQYF. The CDR3, as DNA: TGCGCCAGCAGCCAAGTTCCTAGCGGGGGGACCCTCTACGAGCAGTACTTC.

This clone was detected only a few times. J is TRBJ2-3 and V is TRBV6-4; TRBD1 agrees at 9 bases. The V segment lost 4 bases and the J segment 5 bases; nucleotides outside the gene matches: 4. This CDR3 is built from 14 residues. CDR1 is MRHNA and CDR2 is SNTAGT in the germline V gene. As DNA, the CDR3 is TGTGCCAGCAGTGGTACAGGGGGCGTAGATACGCAGTATTTT. It codes for CASSGTGGVDTQYF.

This chain connects TRBV6-2 or TRBV6-3 to TRBJ1-5; 8 bases match TRBD1. The germline gives CDR1 MNHEY, CDR2 SVGEGT. The length of the CDR3 is 16 residues. J gave up 5 bases and V 2 bases, and 8 bases lay outside the gene matches. The DNA for the CDR3 is TGTGCCAGCAGTTACGAGGGGACAGGCCTCTATCAGCCCCAGCATTTT. It is translated as CASSYEGTGLYQPQHF.

The genes are TRBV19 and TRBJ2-1, with D possibly TRBD1 on 6 matching bases. Trimming stripped 7 bases from V and 8 bases from J, with 18 bases between. This CDR3 is built from 14 residues. Germline loops: CDR1 LNHDA, CDR2 SQIVND (reference sequence). Here the CDR3 DNA reads TGTGCCAGTACGTCAGACGACAGGATGGATGAGCAGTTCTTC. Protein: CASTSDDRMDEQFF.

The gene calls are TRBV6-5 and TRBJ2-2, with D possibly matching TRBD2 (5 bases). Germline-derived CDR1 and CDR2 are MNHEY and SVGAGI. Trimming removed 0 bases at V and 2 bases at J, with 10 bases between. The CDR3 sequence is 16 residues long. CDR3 DNA: TGTGCCAGCAGTTACTCGCGGGCAGGAAACACCGGGGAGCTGTTTTTT. This translates into CASSYSRAGNTGELFF.

The V gene is TRBV15, the J gene TRBJ2-7; D might be TRBD1 (6 bases). The CDR3 covers 15 residues. Germline-derived CDR1 and CDR2 are LNHNV and YYDKDF (reference sequence). With 5 bases removed from V and 0 bases from J, the gap between germline ends came to 14 bases. The CDR3 reads CATSDRDTISYEQYF. The CDR3 bases are TGTGCCACCAGCGACCGGGACACTATCTCCTACGAGCAGTACTTC.

The rearrangement joins TRBV7-9 to TRBJ1-2, with D uncertain. The V and J ends lost 7 bases and 4 bases respectively, with 16 bases between them. CDR1 is SEHNR, CDR2 FQNEAQ, per germline (reference sequence). This CDR3 has 14 residues. The CDR3 nucleotides read TGTGCCAGCAAGCCCCCGAATGTGATCTATGGCTACACCTTC. Its translation is CASKPPNVIYGYTF.

The chain joins TRBV19 to TRBJ1-4; D unresolved. CDR1 is LNHDA and CDR2 is SQIVND in the germline V gene (reference sequence). CDR3 size: 15 residues. V was shortened by 0 bases and J by 5 bases, with 10 bases between the two germline ends. The chain's CDR3 is CASSIERRSNEKLFF. The CDR3 DNA follows: TGTGCCAGTAGTATAGAGCGGAGATCCAATGAAAAACTGTTTTTT.

The chain employs TRBV7-9 and TRBJ1-1; 8 nucleotides agree with TRBD1. V gave up 5 bases and J gave up 5 bases; unmatched junction bases: 4. CDR3 length equals 13 residues. Germline assignment: CDR1 SEHNR and CDR2 FQNEAQ (reference sequence). The CDR3 sequence: CASSQRTGTEAFF. The CDR3 DNA sequence: TGTGCCAGCAGCCAGAGGACAGGGACTGAAGCTTTCTTT. The full variable domain, its missing parts supplied by reference TRBV7-9 and TRBJ1-1, is DTGVSQNPRHKITKRGQNVTFRCDPISEHNRLYWYRQTLGQGPEFLTYFQNEAQLEKSRLLSDRFSAERPKGSFSTLEIQRTEQGDSAMYLCASSQRTGTEAFFGQGTRLTVV.

J is TRBJ1-1 and V is TRBV29-1; maybe TRBD1 (6 bases). Germline values: CDR1 SQVTM, CDR2 ANQGSEA. The CDR3 runs to 13 residues. V lost 6 bases to trimming and J lost 0 bases, with 11 bases between them. In DNA, the CDR3 is TGCAGCGTCGCAGGACAGTTGAACACTGAAGCTTTCTTT. This encodes CSVAGQLNTEAFF. Drawing the rest from reference TRBV29-1 and TRBJ1-1, the complete variable domain is SAVISQKPSRDICQRGTSLTIQCQVDSQVTMMFWYRQQPGQSLTLIATANQGSEATYESGFVIDKFPISRPNLTFSTLTVSNMSPEDSSIYLCSVAGQLNTEAFFGQGTRLTVV.

J is TRBJ2-7 and V is TRBV28; 8 nucleotides align to TRBD1. CDR1 and CDR2 from the germline V gene are MDHEN and SYDVKM. The CDR3 extends over 15 amino acids. The trim removed 4 bases at V and 2 bases at J, leaving 7 bases unmatched. The CDR3 reads CASSSDREVTYEQYF. CDR3 DNA sequence: TGTGCCAGCAGTTCGGACAGGGAAGTAACCTACGAGCAGTACTTC.

Note on this clone: This CDR3 is also generated by other DNA sequences in the sample. The CDR3 nucleotides are TGTGCCAGCAGTCCAGGGGTTAACTATGGCTACACCTTC. Protein product: CASSPGVNYGYTF. The chain uses TRBV6-5 and TRBJ1-2; D is perhaps TRBD1 (6 bases). This CDR3 is built from 13 residues. V dropped 5 bases and J dropped 1 base, with 8 bases sitting between them. In germline, CDR1 is MNHEY, CDR2 SVGAGI.

The chain is built from TRBV24-1 and TRBJ1-4; weak D call: TRBD1 (5 bases). Per the germline V gene, CDR1 is KGHDR and CDR2 is SFDVKD. This CDR3 comprises 15 residues. Trimming pared 4 bases from V and 4 bases from J, leaving 12 bases between. CDR3 protein: CATSDNTGGNEKLFF. The CDR3 nucleotides are TGTGCCACCAGTGACAATACAGGCGGTAATGAAAAACTGTTTTTT.

The chain employs TRBV10-3 and TRBJ1-6, with TRBD1 matching over 9 bases. Germline CDR1 ENHRY, CDR2 SYGVKD. The ends lost 6 bases at V and 5 bases at J; junction bases unmatched: 11. CDR3 length equals 17 residues. Here the CDR3 reads CAISPSSGTGNNSPLHF. Here the CDR3 DNA reads TGTGCCATCAGCCCGAGTTCCGGGACAGGGAATAATTCACCCCTCCACTTT.